A selection of T cell receptor beta chains follows, all from one sample in a study of low-dose radiotherapy and immunotherapy resistance in tumors. TCRdb ran MiXCR on the reads and lists one entry per CDR3 protein. The data contain tens of thousands of distinct CDR3 sequences, approximately 12% of them singletons. Sequencing was performed on PBMCs, taken before treatment. The receptors originated from a female donor with ovarian cancer. CDR3s include the opening cysteine and the closing phenylalanine or tryptophan. D genes are given only for firm matches. Where a row states a size, it is once, few, many or the class of an expanded clone; other rows omit it.

v_gene	d_gene	abundance	j_gene	CDR3nt	CDR3aa
TRBV29-1	-	many	TRBJ2-6	TGCAGCGTTGAAGGGGCGGATGGGGCCAACGTCCTGACTTTC	CSVEGADGANVLTF
TRBV7-9	-	many	TRBJ1-1	TGTGCCGACGCGGGAGCCCTGAACACTGAAGCTTTCTTT	CADAGALNTEAFF
TRBV10-3	-	-	TRBJ1-2	TGTGCCATCAGTGAGACAGAATTATATGGCTACACCTTC	CAISETELYGYTF
TRBV11-2	-	many	TRBJ2-4	TGTGCCAGCATCAACCGGGCCGAAGGAAACATTCAGTACTTC	CASINRAEGNIQYF
TRBV29-1	TRBD2	many	TRBJ2-1	TGCAGCGTTGAGGGACTAGCGGCACTCTACAATGAGCAGTTCTTC	CSVEGLAALYNEQFF
TRBV7-2	-	many	TRBJ1-6	TGTGCCAGCAGCTTATGGGGAGGGGTGGCGAATTCACCCCTCCACTTT	CASSLWGGVANSPLHF
TRBV5-1	TRBD1	-	TRBJ2-2	TGCGCCAGCAGCTTGGGACAGGGGACCGGGGAGCTGTTTTTT	CASSLGQGTGELFF
TRBV5-1	TRBD1	many	TRBJ2-7	TGCGCCAGCGGGGCAACAGGGGGTACCTACGAGCAGTACTTC	CASGATGGTYEQYF
TRBV20-1	TRBD2	many	TRBJ2-1	TGCAGTGCTAGCGATCTGGCGGGGGGGTCGTCCTACAATGAGCAGTTCTTC	CSASDLAGGSSYNEQFF
TRBV27	TRBD1	many	TRBJ1-2	TGTGCCAGCAGTTTATCATATGACAGGGGAGGCTATGGCTACACCTTC	CASSLSYDRGGYGYTF
TRBV10-3	-	-	TRBJ1-2	TGTGCCATCAGTCGAGCGAACTATGGCTACACCTTC	CAISRANYGYTF
TRBV20-1	-	few	TRBJ1-6	TGCAGTGCTCGCGCGGGACACCCAACGAGCTCCTATAATTCACCCCTCCACTTT	CSARAGHPTSSYNSPLHF
TRBV30	TRBD1	-	TRBJ2-7	TGTGCCTGGGAGGGGCTGAGGGGGACAGCCGCCTACGAGCAGTACTTC	CAWEGLRGTAAYEQYF
TRBV28	-	few	TRBJ2-3	TGTGCCAGCAGTCCATCCGGGACATCGACAGATACGCAGTATTTT	CASSPSGTSTDTQYF
TRBV29-1	-	-	TRBJ1-1	TGCAGCGTTGAAGAACGGTTCCAATGGACTGAAGCTTTCTTT	CSVEERFQWTEAFF
TRBV28	-	few	TRBJ2-1	TGTGCCAGCAGTTTAGCTCACGGGTGGACTAACTACAATGAGCAGTTCTTC	CASSLAHGWTNYNEQFF
TRBV5-6	-	-	TRBJ2-5	TGTGCCAGCAGCTTGTGGTGGGGTGGAGAGACCCAGTACTTC	CASSLWWGGETQYF
TRBV28	TRBD2	-	TRBJ2-3	TGTGCCAGCAGTTTTAGCGGGAGGCTCACAGATACGCAGTATTTT	CASSFSGRLTDTQYF
TRBV2	-	-	TRBJ1-5	TGTGCCAGCAGTGAAGCAGGGCTTCTTTTCCAGCCCCAGCATTTT	CASSEAGLLFQPQHF
TRBV2	TRBD1	many	TRBJ2-7	TGTGCCAGCAGTACGGGACAGGTTAGGTCCTACGAGCAGTACTTC	CASSTGQVRSYEQYF
TRBV5-1	-	many	TRBJ2-7	TGCGCCAGCAGCCTACCGTCCTACGAGCAGTACTTC	CASSLPSYEQYF
TRBV2	-	many	TRBJ2-5	TGTGCCAGCAGTGGGGTTGGGGAGACCCAGTACTTC	CASSGVGETQYF
TRBV27	-	many	TRBJ2-7	TGTGCCAGCAGTTTCCCCGGTCGGGGCGGGGAGCAGTACTTC	CASSFPGRGGEQYF
TRBV5-1	-	many	TRBJ2-1	TGCGCCAGCAGCGGGGGAATCAAGTCCTACAATGAGCAGTTCTTC	CASSGGIKSYNEQFF
TRBV27	TRBD1	many	TRBJ2-7	TGTGCCAGCAGTCTACGGGACAGGGGCTCCTACGAGCAGTACTTC	CASSLRDRGSYEQYF
TRBV9	-	many	TRBJ2-5	TGTGCCAGCAGCCCAGACCCCCTAGAACCCTCAGAGACCCAGTACTTC	CASSPDPLEPSETQYF
TRBV2	-	many	TRBJ1-1	TGTGCCAGCCGTTCTTGGAACACTGAAGCTTTCTTT	CASRSWNTEAFF
TRBV27	TRBD1	-	TRBJ2-7	TGTGCCAGCAGTTCGAAACCGGACAGGAACTACGAGCAGTACTTC	CASSSKPDRNYEQYF
TRBV29-1	-	many	TRBJ1-2	TGCAGCGTTGAGGGCGGTCTCTATGGCTACACCTTC	CSVEGGLYGYTF
TRBV29-1	-	many	TRBJ1-1	TGCAGCGTTGCTCCAGGGATCGGGAACACTGAAGCTTTCTTT	CSVAPGIGNTEAFF
TRBV27	TRBD2	many	TRBJ2-7	TGTGCCAGCAGTTTAATGGCTAGCGGGGCCGGCGAGCAGTACTTC	CASSLMASGAGEQYF
TRBV3-1	TRBD2	few	TRBJ2-1	TGTGCCAGCAGCCTAGGACTAGCGGCTGGGAATGAGCAGTTCTTC	CASSLGLAAGNEQFF
TRBV19	-	many	TRBJ2-2	TGTGCCAGTAGCCACACGGACCTGGCCGCCATCGGGGAGCTGTTTTTT	CASSHTDLAAIGELFF
TRBV6-5	-	many	TRBJ2-7	TGTGCCAGCAATAGAGGGTCCCAATTGGCCTACGAGCAGTACTTC	CASNRGSQLAYEQYF
TRBV2	-	-	TRBJ2-3	TGTGCCAGCAGTCCGACGGGGGGCGCAGATACGCAGTATTTT	CASSPTGGADTQYF
TRBV27	-	many	TRBJ2-3	TGTGCCAGCAGTTTATCTCGTAGCACAGATACGCAGTATTTT	CASSLSRSTDTQYF
TRBV19	TRBD2	many	TRBJ2-1	TGTGCCAGTAGTTCCCCGGGACTAGCGGCATTCAATGAGCAGTTCTTC	CASSSPGLAAFNEQFF